This TCR beta chain derives from a study of blood T cell repertoires in COVID-19. Study-wide background: Acute-phase and convalescent COVID-19 samples originated in the United States, Italy and Spain. T cells, B-cell-depleted T cells, or PBMCs provided the cDNA or gDNA that served as material.

In the original workflow: Amplification of reference gene primers was used by the study to estimate nucleated cell counts. The repertoire was sequenced with immunoSEQ multiplex PCR; TCRdb's copy has only in-frame clones and lacks some. The V and J calls and clone size are taken from that table; D and trimming were inferred from the DNA. Among about 240,000 clones listed, about four fifths were seen once. V lost 0 bases and J lost 4, with 17 bases in between. The germline CDR1 and CDR2 sequences are SGDLS and YYNGEE. There are 17 residues in the CDR3. Sequencing was performed on peripheral blood. The source is a woman older than 75 with acute or convalescent COVID-19. The chain is built from TRBV9 and TRBJ1-3, with D perhaps matching TRBD1 (6 bases). CDR3 in DNA: TGTGCCAGCAGCGTAGCTGAACAGGGTTTCTCCGGAAACACCATATATTTT. Protein: CASSVAEQGFSGNTIYF.